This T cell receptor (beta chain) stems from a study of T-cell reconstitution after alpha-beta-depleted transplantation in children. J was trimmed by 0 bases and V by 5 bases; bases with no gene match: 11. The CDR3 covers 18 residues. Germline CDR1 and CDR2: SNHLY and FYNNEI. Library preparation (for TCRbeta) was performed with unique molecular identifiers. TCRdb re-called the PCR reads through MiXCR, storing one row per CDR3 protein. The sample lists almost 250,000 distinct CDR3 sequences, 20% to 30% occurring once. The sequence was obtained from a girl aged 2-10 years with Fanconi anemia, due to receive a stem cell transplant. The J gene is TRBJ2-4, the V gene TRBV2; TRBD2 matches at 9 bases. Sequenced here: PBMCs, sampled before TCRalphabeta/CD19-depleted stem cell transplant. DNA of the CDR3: TGTGCCAGCAGTAAAAGCGGGAGGATGGTGGCAGCCAAAAACATTCAGTACTTC. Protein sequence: CASSKSGRMVAAKNIQYF.